These 16 T cell receptor beta chains originate from one sample sequenced in a study of T cell responses to AZD1222 COVID-19 vaccine. The method was immunoSEQ multiplex PCR; TCRdb's version includes in-frame clones alone and lacks a portion of them. The repertoire has 200,000 or so clones, 85% to 95% of them found once; the top ten carry around 1%. The source material was peripheral blood, sampled 28 days after the second AZD1222 dose. The receptors derive from an adult who received the AZD1222 COVID-19 vaccine.

The chain joins TRBV9 to TRBJ1-5; D not certain. Germline CDR1 is SGDLS and CDR2 is YYNGEE. The V and J ends lost 1 base and 2 bases respectively, with 4 bases between them. The CDR3 loop spans 13 amino acids. The CDR3 coding sequence is TGTGCCAGCAGCGTATTCGGCAATCAGCCCCAGCATTTT. Its translation is CASSVFGNQPQHF.

The chain combines TRBV7-2 with TRBJ2-7; perhaps TRBD1 as D (5 bases). This CDR3 comprises 16 residues. Germline lookup yields CDR1 SGHTA and CDR2 FQGNSA. V gave up 5 bases and J gave up 4 bases, with 21 bases separating them. The CDR3 DNA follows: TGTGCCAGCAGCCCCCTCAGGGCTATAATAGCTTACGAGCAGTACTTC. Amino acid sequence: CASSPLRAIIAYEQYF.

J is TRBJ1-2 and V is TRBV5-1; TRBD1 might be the D (5 bases). V lost 3 bases to trimming and J lost 3 bases, with 9 bases between them. The CDR3 is 13 residues long. The V gene's germline CDR1 is SGHRS and CDR2 YFSETQ. DNA of the CDR3: TGCGCCAGCAGCTCCGGGACGGACTATGGCTACACCTTC. It is translated as CASSSGTDYGYTF.

This clone showed up just once. The rearrangement links TRBV18 to TRBJ2-3; D not certain. CDR1 is KGHSH and CDR2 is LQKENI in the germline V gene. The CDR3 consists of 17 residues. Trimming cost V 3 bases and J 1 base, with 17 bases left between them. CDR3 in amino acids: CASSPSQSSRGTDTQYF. The CDR3 nucleotides read TGTGCCAGCTCACCTTCCCAGTCTAGTAGGGGCACAGATACGCAGTATTTT.

This clone was found a few times. J is TRBJ2-1 and V is TRBV3-1 (or the pseudogene TRBV3-2); possible D gene TRBD2, 5 bases. The CDR3 is 16 residues long. Germline-derived CDR1 and CDR2 are LGHDT and YNNKEL (reference sequence). V lost 1 base and J lost 2, with 12 bases in between. For the CDR3, the DNA is TGTGCCAGCAGCCAAGTGGCTAGCAGAACCTACAATGAGCAGTTCTTC. Encoded protein: CASSQVASRTYNEQFF.

This chain connects TRBV7-2 to TRBJ2-3, with D unresolved. V gave up 7 bases and J gave up 2 bases, with 10 bases separating them. Germline CDR1 SGHTA, CDR2 FQGNSA. The CDR3 is made up of 13 amino acids. The DNA of the CDR3 is TGTGCCAGCACTGGGCTTATCACAGATACGCAGTATTTT. Protein sequence: CASTGLITDTQYF. Together with reference TRBV7-2 and TRBJ2-3, the CDR3 gives the full variable domain: GAGVSQSPSNKVTEKGKDVELRCDPISGHTALYWYRQSLGQGLEFLIYFQGNSAPDKSGLPSDRFSAERTGGSVSTLTIQRTQQEDSAVYLCASTGLITDTQYFGPGTRLTVL.

The chain has TRBV7-9 and TRBJ2-7, with 13 bases fitting TRBD2. The V gene end was trimmed by 3 bases and the J gene end by 7 bases; junction bases not matched to a gene: 6. Germline V gives CDR1 SEHNR, CDR2 FQNEAQ (reference sequence). The CDR3 is 15 residues long. In nucleotides, the CDR3 is TGTGCCAGCAGCTTTTGGGGACTAGCGGGGTTGGAGCAGTACTTC. This translates into CASSFWGLAGLEQYF.

The chain uses TRBV3-1 (or the pseudogene TRBV3-2) and TRBJ2-2; 9 bases are a match to TRBD1. Germline lookup yields CDR1 LGHDT and CDR2 YNNKEL (reference sequence). Germline trimming cut 4 bases from V and 2 bases from J; bases unmatched to any gene: 11. This CDR3 comprises 18 residues. The chain's CDR3 is CASSPDPGQGVNTGELFF. The CDR3 DNA follows: TGTGCCAGCAGCCCCGATCCGGGACAGGGAGTTAACACCGGGGAGCTGTTTTTT.

The rearrangement joins TRBV5-6 to TRBJ1-5; 7 bases line up with TRBD1. This CDR3 spans 16 amino acids. The trim removed 0 bases at V and 8 bases at J, leaving 11 bases unmatched. Germline values: CDR1 SGHDT, CDR2 YYEEEE. Here the CDR3 DNA reads TGTGCCAGCAGCTTGGCCGGGGGGACAGTTATTGAGCCCCAGCATTTT. This gives the protein CASSLAGGTVIEPQHF. Based on the CDR3 plus reference TRBV5-6 and TRBJ1-5, the full variable domain is DAGVTQSPTHLIKTRGQQVTLRCSPKSGHDTVSWYQQALGQGPQFIFQYYEEEERQRGNFPDRFSGHQFPNYSSELNVNALLLGDSALYLCASSLAGGTVIEPQHFGDGTRLSIL.

The CDR3 is CASSAAGGRTEAFF. CDR3 DNA: TGTGCCAGCAGTGCGGCAGGGGGCAGAACTGAAGCTTTCTTT. The V call is TRBV6-4, the J call TRBJ1-1, with 8 nucleotides matching TRBD1. This CDR3 is built from 14 residues. Germline V gene lookup returns CDR1 MRHNA and CDR2 SNTAGT. V lost 4 bases to trimming and J lost 5 bases; unmatched junction nucleotides: 6.

The rearrangement uses TRBV11-2 and TRBJ1-1; unclear D gene. V dropped 1 base and J dropped 10 bases, with 7 bases sitting between them. Germline V gene lookup returns CDR1 SGHAT and CDR2 FQNNGV. The CDR3 consists of 11 residues. The CDR3 spells CASSLVEVAFF. CDR3 bases: TGTGCCAGCAGCTTAGTTGAAGTAGCTTTCTTT. The full variable domain, its missing parts supplied by reference TRBV11-2 and TRBJ1-1, is EAGVAQSPRYKIIEKRQSVAFWCNPISGHATLYWYQQILGQGPKLLIQFQNNGVVDDSQLPKDRFSAERLKGVDSTLKIQPAKLEDSAVYLCASSLVEVAFFGQGTRLTVV.

This chain connects TRBV5-4 to TRBJ1-6; D not resolved. The germline CDR1 and CDR2 sequences are SGHNT and YYREEE (reference sequence). The CDR3 contains 14 residues. V lost 4 bases, J lost 2 bases, and 7 bases lay in between. CDR3: CASSPGTYNSPLHF. CDR3 coding DNA: TGTGCCAGCAGCCCAGGCACCTATAATTCACCCCTCCACTTT.

This clone was counted between two and nine times. The chain links TRBV29-1 to TRBJ2-2, with a weak D call TRBD1 (5 bases). Germline lookup yields CDR1 SQVTM and CDR2 ANQGSEA. The CDR3 consists of 14 residues. Trimming removed 5 bases from V and 0 bases from J, with 10 bases in between. CDR3 region: CSVLATANTGELFF. The CDR3 region has the DNA TGCAGCGTTCTTGCGACAGCGAACACCGGGGAGCTGTTTTTT.

The chain employs TRBV9 and TRBJ1-3, with no clear D. With 4 bases removed from V and 10 bases from J, the gap between germline ends came to 24 bases. CDR1 and CDR2 from the germline V gene are SGDLS and YYNGEE. This CDR3 spans 16 amino acids. The CDR3: CASSPLGPHDLVTIYF. CDR3 in DNA: TGTGCCAGCAGCCCACTAGGGCCCCACGATTTAGTGACCATATATTTT.

This rearrangement joins TRBV6-5 to TRBJ2-2, with a tentative D call TRBD2 (6 bases). Per germline, CDR1 MNHEY and CDR2 SVGAGI. The CDR3 runs to 13 residues. Between the trimmed V and J ends, which lost 7 bases and 6 bases, there was a span of 12 bases. The CDR3 DNA sequence: TGTGCCAGCAAGGAGGGAATTGCCGGGGAGCTGTTTTTT. Its translation: CASKEGIAGELFF.

The chain couples TRBV27 to TRBJ1-6; tentatively, D is TRBD1 (5 bases). V shed 2 bases and J shed 7 bases, with 15 bases lying between them. The CDR3 sequence is 16 residues long. Germline-derived CDR1 and CDR2 are MNHEY and SMNVEV (reference sequence). The CDR3 sequence is CASSLISGVRNSPLHF. The CDR3 coding sequence is TGTGCCAGCAGTTTAATTTCGGGGGTAAGGAATTCACCCCTCCACTTT.